This T cell receptor (beta chain) was found in a study of Ad26.COV2.S vaccination and SARS-CoV-2 variants. Study as a whole: Ad26.COV2.S, an intramuscular injection, was given once or twice 56 days apart. The study, taken as a whole, reports: For non-spike TCRs, breadth in vaccine recipients resembled that in placebo recipients.

In regard to this clone: Its matching antigen is unknown.

CDR3 size: 16 residues. Germline lookup yields CDR1 SGDLS and CDR2 YYNGEE. V shed 10 bases and J 5 bases; nucleotides not matched to a gene: 20. This table comes from immunoSEQ multiplex PCR, and its TCRdb copy is limited to in-frame clones, with some not included. The repertoire includes some 340,000 clones, 70% to 90% of them detected once, and 2% to 2.5% sits in the top ten. Treatment indicated: about 20 received Ad26.COV2.S at low or high dose, single or two shots; roughly 5 received placebo; per-sample allocation not given. At day 63 after the first vaccine or placebo injection, samples were drawn. The vaccine antigen was prefusion-stabilized Wuhan SARS-CoV-2 spike.

The source of this sequence is a person aged 18 to 65 who received the Ad26.COV2.S COVID-19 vaccine or a placebo. This chain connects TRBV9 to TRBJ1-1; 7 nucleotides align to TRBD1. The sequences come from peripheral blood, collected in a trial of Ad26.COV2.S vaccine versus placebo. DNA for the CDR3: TGTGCCGGACCCCCAGAACCGGGACAGAGAACTACTGAAGCTTTCTTT. Encoded protein: CAGPPEPGQRTTEAFF. Supplemented by reference TRBV9 and TRBJ1-1, the full variable domain reads DSGVTQTPKHLITATGQRVTLRCSPRSGDLSVYWYQQSLDQGLQFLIQYYNGEERAKGNILERFSAQQFPDLHSELNLSSLELGDSALYFCAGPPEPGQRTTEAFFGQGTRLTVV.